Following are 7 T cell receptor beta chains from one sample sequenced in a study of blood T cell repertoires in COVID-19. This table comes from immunoSEQ multiplex PCR, and its TCRdb copy is limited to in-frame clones, with some not included. The repertoire holds about 70,000 clones, with about four fifths as singletons. Sequencing was done on a sample of peripheral blood. These receptors were taken from a woman aged 70-85 years with acute or convalescent COVID-19.

This clone has a handful of counts. This chain links TRBV2 with TRBJ2-6; no clear D. Germline V gene sequence: CDR1 SNHLY, CDR2 FYNNEI. V was shortened by 2 bases and J by 4 bases, with 9 bases between the two germline ends. CDR3 size: 15 residues. CDR3 bases: TGTGCCAGCAGTGAACATCCAGGCGGGGCCAACGTCCTGACTTTC. This codes for CASSEHPGGANVLTF.

This clone turned up a few times. The rearrangement links TRBV18 to TRBJ2-1; 7 bases map to TRBD1. V was pared by 3 bases and J by 9 bases, with 14 bases of the junction left unmatched. There are 16 residues in the CDR3. The germline V gene encodes CDR1 KGHSH and CDR2 LQKENI. The CDR3 nucleotides are TGTGCCAGCTCACCGCCGACAGGGTGGGGCACCGGTGAGCAGTTCTTC. Its translation is CASSPPTGWGTGEQFF.

This chain's CDR3 is CASSSGLYISSYNEQFF. CDR3 nucleotide sequence: TGTGCCAGCAGCTCCGGACTATATATTAGCTCCTACAATGAGCAGTTCTTC. The chain joins TRBV11-2 to TRBJ2-1, with D perhaps matching TRBD2 (6 bases). The CDR3 has 17 amino acids. Trimming pared 4 bases from V and 0 bases from J, leaving 16 bases between. The germline CDR1 and CDR2 sequences are SGHAT and FQNNGV. The complete variable domain, with remaining parts taken from reference TRBV11-2 and TRBJ2-1, reads EAGVAQSPRYKIIEKRQSVAFWCNPISGHATLYWYQQILGQGPKLLIQFQNNGVVDDSQLPKDRFSAERLKGVDSTLKIQPAKLEDSAVYLCASSSGLYISSYNEQFFGPGTRLTVL.

The J gene is TRBJ1-6, the V gene TRBV7-2; D gene ambiguous. Germline CDR1 and CDR2: SGHTA and FQGNSA. This CDR3 comprises 18 residues. Trimming cost V 1 base and J 0 bases, with 13 bases left between them. CDR3 sequence: CASSLVAEPSSYNSPLHF. The CDR3 DNA reads as TGTGCCAGCAGCTTAGTCGCGGAGCCGAGCTCCTATAATTCACCCCTCCACTTT.

The rearrangement links TRBV19 to TRBJ1-3; D may be TRBD1 (6 bases). The CDR3 sequence is 18 residues long. Germline assignment: CDR1 LNHDA and CDR2 SQIVND (reference sequence). V was trimmed by 5 bases and J by 0 bases, leaving 20 bases between them. In DNA, the CDR3 is TGTGCCAGTAGTCCGCGGACAGCCGCCGTACCCTCTGGAAACACCATATATTTT. Translation: CASSPRTAAVPSGNTIYF. Using reference TRBV19 and TRBJ1-3 for the parts outside the CDR3, the full variable domain is DGGITQSPKYLFRKEGQNVTLSCEQNLNHDAMYWYRQDPGQGLRLIYYSQIVNDFQKGDIAEGYSVSREKKESFPLTVTSAQKNPTAFYLCASSPRTAAVPSGNTIYFGEGSWLTVV.

This clone has just one count. The chain is built from TRBV5-6 and TRBJ1-2; TRBD1 aligns across 7 bases. The CDR3 is 13 amino acids. V dropped 4 bases and J dropped 4; count of bases not matched to a gene: 4. Germline CDR1 is SGHDT and CDR2 is YYEEEE. The CDR3, as DNA: TGTGCCAGCAGCGTAGGGACAGCCTATGGCTACACCTTC. Amino acids: CASSVGTAYGYTF.

V gene TRBV9 combines with J gene TRBJ1-6, with TRBD1 as a possible D gene (5 bases). V lost 0 bases and J lost 0, with 7 bases in between. Germline CDR1 and CDR2: SGDLS and YYNGEE. The CDR3 consists of 16 residues. CDR3 bases: TGTGCCAGCAGCGTAGCCGACAGCTCCTATAATTCACCCCTCCACTTT. This codes for CASSVADSSYNSPLHF.